The entry below gives a single T cell receptor (beta chain) sequence along with its context. Since no conserved phenylalanine or tryptophan closes the CDR3, a read error is the likely cause. This entry belongs to a study of tumor-infiltrating lymphocytes in primary liver carcinoma. The overall study: The cohort included men and women aged 30 to 69 years.

The study co-extracted DNA and RNA from roughly 20-30 mg of unsorted bulk tissue. Samples were taken from five separate regions of every tumor. V was clipped by 5 bases and J by 8 bases; unmatched bases: 12. This CDR3 region has 16 residues. Researchers generated TCR beta cDNA from 500 to 600 ng of total RNA, relying on a constant-region primer. Amplification in three nested multiplex PCR rounds with slightly modified ARM-PCR gave rise to TCR beta libraries. The study ran its first two PCR rounds for roughly 9 cycles each, using TRBV1-TRBV30 forward primers and a C-beta reverse primer. TCRdb re-called the multiplex PCR reads with MiXCR, one entry per CDR3 protein. This table holds 20,000 to 25,000 distinct CDR3 sequences, around three quarters found once.

The specimen sequenced was liver tumor tissue from sampling region 1. This sample's subset: tumor region T1, superior pole. The chain links TRBV12-3 or TRBV12-4 to TRBJ2-7; 13 bases line up with TRBD2. This clonotype originated in a middle-aged man with primary liver carcinoma and hepatitis B virus infection. The CDR3 DNA reads TGTGCCAGCAGTCCGTGGACTAGCGGGAGAGCCAGCAAGCAGTACTTA. Its protein is CASSPWTSGRASKQYL.